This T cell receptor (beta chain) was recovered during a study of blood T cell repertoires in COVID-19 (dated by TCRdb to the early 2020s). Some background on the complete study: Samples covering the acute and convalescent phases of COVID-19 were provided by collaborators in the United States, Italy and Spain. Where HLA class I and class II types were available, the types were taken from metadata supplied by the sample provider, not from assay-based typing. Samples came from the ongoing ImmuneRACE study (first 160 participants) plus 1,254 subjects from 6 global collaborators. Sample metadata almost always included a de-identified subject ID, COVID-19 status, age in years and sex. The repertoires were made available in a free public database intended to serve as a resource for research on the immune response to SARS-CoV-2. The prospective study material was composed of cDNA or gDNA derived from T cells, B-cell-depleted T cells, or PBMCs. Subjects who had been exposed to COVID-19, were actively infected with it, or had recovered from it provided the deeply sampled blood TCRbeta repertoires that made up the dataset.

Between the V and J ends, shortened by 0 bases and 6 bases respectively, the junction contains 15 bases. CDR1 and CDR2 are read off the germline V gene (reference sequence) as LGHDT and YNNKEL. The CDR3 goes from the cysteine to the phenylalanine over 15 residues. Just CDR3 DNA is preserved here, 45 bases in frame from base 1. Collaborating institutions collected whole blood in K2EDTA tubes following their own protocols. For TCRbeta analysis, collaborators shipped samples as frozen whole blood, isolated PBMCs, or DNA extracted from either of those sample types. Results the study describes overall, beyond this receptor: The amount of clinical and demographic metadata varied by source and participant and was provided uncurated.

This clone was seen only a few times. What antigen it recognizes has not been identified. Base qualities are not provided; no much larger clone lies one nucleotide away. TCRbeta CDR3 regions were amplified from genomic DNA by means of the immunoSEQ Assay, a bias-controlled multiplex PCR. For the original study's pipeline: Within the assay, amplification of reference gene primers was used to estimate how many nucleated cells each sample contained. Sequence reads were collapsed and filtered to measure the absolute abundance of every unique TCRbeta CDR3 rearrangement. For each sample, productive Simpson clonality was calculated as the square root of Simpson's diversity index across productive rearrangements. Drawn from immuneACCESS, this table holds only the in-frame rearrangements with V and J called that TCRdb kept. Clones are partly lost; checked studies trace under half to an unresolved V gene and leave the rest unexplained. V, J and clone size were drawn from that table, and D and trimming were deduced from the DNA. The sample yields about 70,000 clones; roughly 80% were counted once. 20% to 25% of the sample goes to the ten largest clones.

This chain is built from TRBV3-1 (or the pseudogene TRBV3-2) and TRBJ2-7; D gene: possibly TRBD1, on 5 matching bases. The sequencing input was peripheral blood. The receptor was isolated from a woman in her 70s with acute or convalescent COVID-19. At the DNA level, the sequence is TGTGCCAGCAGCCAAGATTCAGGGTTGTATGGCGAGCAGTACTTC. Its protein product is CASSQDSGLYGEQYF.